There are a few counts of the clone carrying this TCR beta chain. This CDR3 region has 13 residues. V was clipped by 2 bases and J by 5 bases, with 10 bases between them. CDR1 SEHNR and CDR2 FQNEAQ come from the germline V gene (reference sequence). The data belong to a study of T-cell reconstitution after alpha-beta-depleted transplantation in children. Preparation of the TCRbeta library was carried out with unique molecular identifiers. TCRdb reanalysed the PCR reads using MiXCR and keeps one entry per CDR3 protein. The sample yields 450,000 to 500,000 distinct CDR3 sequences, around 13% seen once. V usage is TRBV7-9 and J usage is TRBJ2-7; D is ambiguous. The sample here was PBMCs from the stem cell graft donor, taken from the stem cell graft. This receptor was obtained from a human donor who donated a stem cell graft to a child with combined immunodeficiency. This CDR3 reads CASSLSPLHEQYF. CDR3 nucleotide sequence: TGTGCCAGCAGCTTATCCCCACTACACGAGCAGTACTTC.